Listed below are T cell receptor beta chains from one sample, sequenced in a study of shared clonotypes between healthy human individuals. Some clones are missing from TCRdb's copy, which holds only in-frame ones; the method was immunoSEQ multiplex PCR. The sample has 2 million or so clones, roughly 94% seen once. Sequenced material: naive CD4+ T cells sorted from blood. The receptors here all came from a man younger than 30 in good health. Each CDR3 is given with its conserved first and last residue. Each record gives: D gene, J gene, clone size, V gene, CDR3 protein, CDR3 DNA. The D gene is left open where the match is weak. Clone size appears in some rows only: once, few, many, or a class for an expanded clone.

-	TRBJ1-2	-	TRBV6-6	CASSYRERNGYTF	TGTGCCAGCAGTTACAGGGAAAGGAATGGCTACACCTTC
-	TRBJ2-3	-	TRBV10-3	CAISESPFGDTQYF	TGTGCCATCAGTGAGTCTCCTTTCGGGGATACGCAGTATTTT
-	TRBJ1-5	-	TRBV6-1	CASIGLAYSNQPQHF	TGTGCCAGCATCGGCCTCGCTTATAGCAATCAGCCCCAGCATTTT
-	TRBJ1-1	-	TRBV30	CAWTYRANTEAFF	TGTGCCTGGACATACAGGGCGAACACTGAAGCTTTCTTT
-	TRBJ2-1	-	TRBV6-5	CASSLDRGEQFF	TGTGCCAGCAGTTTAGACCGGGGTGAGCAGTTCTTC
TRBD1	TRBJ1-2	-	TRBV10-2	CASTPGQGAGGYTF	TGCGCCAGCACCCCCGGACAGGGGGCAGGTGGCTACACCTTC
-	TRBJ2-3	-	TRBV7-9	CASSLTMSTDTQYF	TGTGCCAGCAGCTTGACCATGTCCACAGATACGCAGTATTTT
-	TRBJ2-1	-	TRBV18	CASSKIARGRGNEQFF	TGTGCCAGCTCGAAAATCGCTCGGGGGCGAGGGAATGAGCAGTTCTTC
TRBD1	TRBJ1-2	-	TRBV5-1	CASSGGTGRYGYTF	TGCGCCAGCAGCGGAGGGACAGGGCGATATGGCTACACCTTC
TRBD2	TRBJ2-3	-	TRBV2	CASSRTSGVVQTDTQYF	TGTGCCAGCAGTCGGACTAGCGGGGTCGTACAAACAGATACGCAGTATTTT
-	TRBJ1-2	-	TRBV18	CASSPSADSNYGYTF	TGTGCCAGCTCACCATCGGCAGACTCCAACTATGGCTACACCTTC
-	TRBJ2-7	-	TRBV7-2	CASSSQVEQYF	TGTGCCAGCAGCTCCCAGGTCGAGCAGTACTTC
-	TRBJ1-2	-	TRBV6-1	CASSEALTGVYGYTF	TGTGCCAGCAGTGAAGCGTTGACAGGCGTCTATGGCTACACCTTC
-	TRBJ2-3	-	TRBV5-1	CASSLAGGVVRDTQYF	TGCGCCAGCAGCTTGGCCGGCGGGGTCGTTAGAGATACGCAGTATTTT
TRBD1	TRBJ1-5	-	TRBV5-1	CASSWTGGENQPQHF	TGCGCCAGCAGCTGGACAGGTGGGGAAAATCAGCCCCAGCATTTT
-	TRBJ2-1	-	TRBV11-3	CASRGRGDYNEQFF	TGTGCCAGCCGGGGAAGAGGGGACTACAATGAGCAGTTCTTC
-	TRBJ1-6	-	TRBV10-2	CASSEGTGMFSYNSPLHF	TGCGCCAGCAGTGAAGGAACAGGGATGTTCTCCTATAATTCACCCCTCCACTTT
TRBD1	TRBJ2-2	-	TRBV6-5	CASSRQGNTGELFF	TGTGCCAGCAGTCGACAGGGCAACACCGGGGAGCTGTTTTTT
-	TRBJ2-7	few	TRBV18	CASSSLSYEQYF	TGTGCCAGCTCATCACTCTCCTACGAGCAGTACTTC
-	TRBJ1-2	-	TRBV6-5	CASSPRGHYGYTF	TGTGCCAGCAGTCCCCGGGGCCACTATGGCTACACCTTC
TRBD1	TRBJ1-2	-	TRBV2	CASSLRDRGLNYGYTF	TGTGCCAGCAGTCTCCGGGACAGGGGGCTAAACTATGGCTACACCTTC
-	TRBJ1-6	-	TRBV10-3	CAISESGPRNSPLHF	TGTGCCATCAGTGAGTCGGGCCCGCGGAATTCACCCCTCCACTTT
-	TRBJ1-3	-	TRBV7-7	CASSLSANSGNTIYF	TGTGCTAGCAGCTTATCAGCGAACTCTGGAAACACCATATATTTT
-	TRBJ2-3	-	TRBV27	CASSLLVHTDTQYF	TGTGCCAGCAGTCTACTAGTGCACACAGATACGCAGTATTTT
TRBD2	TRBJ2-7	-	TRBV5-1	CASSSSGNPYEQYF	TGCGCCAGCAGCTCCAGCGGGAACCCCTACGAGCAGTACTTC
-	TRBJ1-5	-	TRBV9	CASSFQGAGGNQPQHF	TGTGCCAGCAGCTTCCAAGGGGCCGGGGGGAATCAGCCCCAGCATTTT
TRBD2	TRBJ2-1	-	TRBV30	CAWSSGRSYNEQFF	TGTGCCTGGAGTAGCGGGAGGTCATACAATGAGCAGTTCTTC
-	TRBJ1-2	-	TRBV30	CASRGTPLGGYTF	TGTGCCTCGCGCGGGACCCCTCTTGGTGGCTACACCTTC
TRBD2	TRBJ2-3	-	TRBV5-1	CASTSGGAPDTQYF	TGCGCCAGTACTAGCGGGGGGGCCCCAGATACGCAGTATTTT
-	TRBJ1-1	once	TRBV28	CASSPHNRAATEAFF	TGTGCCAGCAGTCCCCATAACAGGGCTGCCACTGAAGCTTTCTTT
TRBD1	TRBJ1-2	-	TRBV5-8	CASSGRGQLANYGYTF	TGTGCCAGCAGCGGGAGGGGACAGTTAGCTAACTATGGCTACACCTTC
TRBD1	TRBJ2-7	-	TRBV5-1	CASSLEGQGAYEQYF	TGCGCCAGCAGCTTGGAAGGACAGGGGGCTTACGAGCAGTACTTC
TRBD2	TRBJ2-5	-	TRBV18	CASSRLISGGASETQYF	TGTGCCAGCTCACGCCTCATTAGCGGGGGGGCCTCAGAGACCCAGTACTTC
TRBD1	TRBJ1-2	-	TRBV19	CAANRGQGYGYTF	TGTGCCGCGAACAGGGGGCAAGGCTATGGCTACACCTTC
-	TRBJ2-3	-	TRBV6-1	CASRQKTSTDTQYF	TGTGCCAGCCGACAGAAGACTTCCACAGATACGCAGTATTTT
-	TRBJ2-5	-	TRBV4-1	CASSQDGVRKETQYF	TGCGCCAGCAGCCAAGATGGGGTTAGGAAAGAGACCCAGTACTTC
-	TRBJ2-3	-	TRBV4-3	CASSQEGWGVVGTDTQYF	TGCGCCAGCAGCCAAGAAGGTTGGGGGGTAGTTGGAACAGATACGCAGTATTTT
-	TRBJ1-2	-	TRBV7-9	CASSLVGDLYGYTF	TGTGCCAGCAGCTTAGTTGGGGACCTCTATGGCTACACCTTC
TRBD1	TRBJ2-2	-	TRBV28	CASSFTRGPLRGELFF	TGTGCCAGCAGTTTCACCAGGGGGCCTTTACGCGGGGAGCTGTTTTTT
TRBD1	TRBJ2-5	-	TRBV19	CASTETGTERETQYF	TGTGCCAGTACCGAAACCGGGACAGAGAGAGAGACCCAGTACTTC
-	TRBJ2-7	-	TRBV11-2	CASTSRRGPTGSYEQYF	TGTGCCAGCACCAGCCGGAGGGGGCCCACGGGCTCCTACGAGCAGTACTTC
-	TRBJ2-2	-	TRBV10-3	CAISEGNTGELFF	TGTGCCATCAGTGAAGGGAACACCGGGGAGCTGTTTTTT
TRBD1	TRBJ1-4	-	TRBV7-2	CASSTRGQGAGKLFF	TGTGCCAGCAGCACGCGAGGACAGGGGGCGGGAAAACTGTTTTTT
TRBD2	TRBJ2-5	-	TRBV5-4	CASSPGLAGGQETQYF	TGTGCCAGCAGCCCTGGACTAGCGGGGGGGCAAGAGACCCAGTACTTC
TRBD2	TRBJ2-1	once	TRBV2	CASRGLANEQFF	TGTGCCAGCAGAGGACTAGCCAATGAGCAGTTCTTC
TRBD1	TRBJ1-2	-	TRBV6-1	CASRTGTGGNGYTF	TGTGCCAGCAGAACCGGGACAGGGGGGAATGGCTACACCTTC
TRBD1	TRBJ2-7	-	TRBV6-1	CASSVTGPSSYEQYF	TGTGCCAGCAGTGTGACAGGGCCCAGCTCCTACGAGCAGTACTTC
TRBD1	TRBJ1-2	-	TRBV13	CASRLTGINYGYTF	TGTGCCAGCAGACTGACAGGGATTAACTATGGCTACACCTTC
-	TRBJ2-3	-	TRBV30	CAWGDRGADTQYF	TGTGCCTGGGGGGATAGAGGGGCAGATACGCAGTATTTT
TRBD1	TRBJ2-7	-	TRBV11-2	CASSTGTGGWYEQYF	TGTGCCAGCAGCACGGGGACAGGGGGTTGGTACGAGCAGTACTTC
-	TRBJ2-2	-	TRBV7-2	CASSLALGGGEVGELFF	TGTGCCAGCAGCTTAGCGTTGGGAGGAGGTGAAGTCGGGGAGCTGTTTTTT
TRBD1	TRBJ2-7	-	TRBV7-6	CASGQQGAGEQYF	TGTGCCAGCGGACAACAGGGGGCCGGCGAGCAGTACTTC
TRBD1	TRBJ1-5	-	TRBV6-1	CASRETGSGNQPQHF	TGTGCCAGCAGAGAGACAGGGTCGGGCAATCAGCCCCAGCATTTT